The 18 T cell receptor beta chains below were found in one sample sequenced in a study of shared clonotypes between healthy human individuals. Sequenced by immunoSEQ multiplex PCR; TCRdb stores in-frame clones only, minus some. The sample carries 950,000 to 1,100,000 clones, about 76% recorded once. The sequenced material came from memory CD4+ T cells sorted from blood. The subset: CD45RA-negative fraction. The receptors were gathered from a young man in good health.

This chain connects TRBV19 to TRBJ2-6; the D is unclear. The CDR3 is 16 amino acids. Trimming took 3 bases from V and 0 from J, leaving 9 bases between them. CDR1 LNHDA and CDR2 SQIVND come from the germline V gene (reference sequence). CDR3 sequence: CASSMRLSSGANVLTF. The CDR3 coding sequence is TGTGCCAGTAGTATGCGGCTTTCCTCTGGGGCCAACGTCCTGACTTTC.

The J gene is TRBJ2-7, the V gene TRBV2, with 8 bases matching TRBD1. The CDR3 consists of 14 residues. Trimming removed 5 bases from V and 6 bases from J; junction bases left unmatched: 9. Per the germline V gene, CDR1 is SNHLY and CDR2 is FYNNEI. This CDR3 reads CASSLTGTGGEQYF. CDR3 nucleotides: TGTGCCAGCAGTTTGACCGGGACAGGTGGCGAGCAGTACTTC.

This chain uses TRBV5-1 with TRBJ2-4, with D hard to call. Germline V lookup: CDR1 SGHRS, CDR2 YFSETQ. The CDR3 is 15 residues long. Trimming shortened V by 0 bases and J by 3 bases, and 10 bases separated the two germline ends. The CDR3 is CASSLESSSKNIQYF. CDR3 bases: TGCGCCAGCAGCTTGGAGAGTTCGAGCAAAAACATTCAGTACTTC.

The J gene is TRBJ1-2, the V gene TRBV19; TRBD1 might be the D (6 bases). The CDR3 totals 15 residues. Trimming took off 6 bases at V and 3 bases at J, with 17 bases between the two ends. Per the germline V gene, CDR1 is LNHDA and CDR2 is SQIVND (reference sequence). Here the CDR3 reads CASRARQAYDYGYTF. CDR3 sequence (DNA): TGTGCCAGTAGGGCCAGACAGGCCTACGACTATGGCTACACCTTC.

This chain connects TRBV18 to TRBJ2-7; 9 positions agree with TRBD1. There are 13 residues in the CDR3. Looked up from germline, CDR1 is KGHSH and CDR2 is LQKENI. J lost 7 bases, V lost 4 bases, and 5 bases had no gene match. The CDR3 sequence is CASSLQGAGEQYF. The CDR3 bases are TGTGCCAGCTCACTACAGGGGGCGGGGGAGCAGTACTTC.

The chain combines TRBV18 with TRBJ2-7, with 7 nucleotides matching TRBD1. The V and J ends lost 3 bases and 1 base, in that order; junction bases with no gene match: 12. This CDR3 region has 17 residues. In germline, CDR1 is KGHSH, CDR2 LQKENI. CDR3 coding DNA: TGTGCCAGCTCACCCCTCGGCCCCGGGACAGATTCCTACGAGCAGTACTTC. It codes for CASSPLGPGTDSYEQYF.

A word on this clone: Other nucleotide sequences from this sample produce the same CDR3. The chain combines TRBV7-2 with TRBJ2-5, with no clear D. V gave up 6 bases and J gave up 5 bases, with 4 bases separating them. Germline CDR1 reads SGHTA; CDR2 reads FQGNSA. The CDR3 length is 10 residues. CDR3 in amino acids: CASSGETQYF. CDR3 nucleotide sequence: TGTGCCAGCAGTGGGGAGACCCAGTACTTC.

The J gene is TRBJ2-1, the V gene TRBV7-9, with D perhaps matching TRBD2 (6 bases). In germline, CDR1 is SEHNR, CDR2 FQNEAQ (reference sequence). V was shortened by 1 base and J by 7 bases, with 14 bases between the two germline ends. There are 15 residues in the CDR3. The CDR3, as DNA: TGTGCCAGCAGCTTAGGACTAGGGGTAGCGAATGAGCAGTTCTTC. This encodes CASSLGLGVANEQFF.

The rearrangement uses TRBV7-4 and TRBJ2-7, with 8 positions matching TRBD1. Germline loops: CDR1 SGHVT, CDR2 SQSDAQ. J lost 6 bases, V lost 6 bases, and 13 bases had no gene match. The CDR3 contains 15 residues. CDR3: CASSLTGAIPVEQYF. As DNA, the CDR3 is TGTGCCAGCAGTTTGACAGGGGCGATTCCCGTCGAGCAGTACTTC.

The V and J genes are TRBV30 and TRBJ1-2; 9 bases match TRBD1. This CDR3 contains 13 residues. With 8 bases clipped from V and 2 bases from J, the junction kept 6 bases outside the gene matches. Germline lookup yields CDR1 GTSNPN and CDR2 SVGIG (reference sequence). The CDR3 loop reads CAHDRGVNYGYTF. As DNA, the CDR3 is TGTGCCCACGACAGGGGGGTGAACTATGGCTACACCTTC.

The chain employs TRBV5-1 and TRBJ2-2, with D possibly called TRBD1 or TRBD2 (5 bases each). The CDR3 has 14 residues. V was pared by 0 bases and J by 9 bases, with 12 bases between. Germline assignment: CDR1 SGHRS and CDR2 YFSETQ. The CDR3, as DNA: TGCGCCAGCAGCTTGGCGGGGCTCAGCCGGGAGCTGTTTTTT. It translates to CASSLAGLSRELFF. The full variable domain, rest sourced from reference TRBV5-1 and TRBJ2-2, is KAGVTQTPRYLIKTRGQQVTLSCSPISGHRSVSWYQQTPGQGLQFLFEYFSETQRNKGNFPGRFSGRQFSNSRSEMNVSTLELGDSALYLCASSLAGLSRELFFGEGSRLTVL.

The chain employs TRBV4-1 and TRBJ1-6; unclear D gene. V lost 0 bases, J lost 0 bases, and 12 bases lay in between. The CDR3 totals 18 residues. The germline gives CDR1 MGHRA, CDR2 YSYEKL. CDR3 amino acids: CASSQDYSQSSYNSPLHF. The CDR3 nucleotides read TGCGCCAGCAGCCAAGATTACAGTCAGAGCTCCTATAATTCACCCCTCCACTTT.

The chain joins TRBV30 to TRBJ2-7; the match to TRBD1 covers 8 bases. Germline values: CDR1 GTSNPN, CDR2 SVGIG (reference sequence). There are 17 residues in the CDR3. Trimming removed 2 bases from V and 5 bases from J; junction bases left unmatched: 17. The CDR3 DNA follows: TGTGCCTGGAGTAGGGGACAGGTTACCTCTGGGGGTGACGAGCAGTACTTC. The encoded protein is CAWSRGQVTSGGDEQYF.

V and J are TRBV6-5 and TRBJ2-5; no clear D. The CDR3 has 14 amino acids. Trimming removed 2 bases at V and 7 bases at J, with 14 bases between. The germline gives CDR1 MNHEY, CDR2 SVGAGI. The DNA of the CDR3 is TGTGCCAGCAGTTACGTTCGTCCCGGCGGGACCCAGTACTTC. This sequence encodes CASSYVRPGGTQYF.

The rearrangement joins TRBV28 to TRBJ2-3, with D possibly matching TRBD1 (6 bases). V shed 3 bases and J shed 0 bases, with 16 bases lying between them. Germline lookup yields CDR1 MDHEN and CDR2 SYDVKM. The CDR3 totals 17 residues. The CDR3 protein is CASSLDQQGSSTDTQYF. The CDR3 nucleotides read TGTGCCAGCAGTTTGGACCAACAGGGATCTAGCACAGATACGCAGTATTTT.

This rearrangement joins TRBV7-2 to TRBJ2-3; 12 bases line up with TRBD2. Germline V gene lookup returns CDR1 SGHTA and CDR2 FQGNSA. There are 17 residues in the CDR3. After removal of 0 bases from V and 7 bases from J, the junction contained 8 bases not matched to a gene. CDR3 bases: TGTGCCAGCAGCTTAGCGGCTAGCGGGAGGGCTTTCAATACGCAGTATTTT. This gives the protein CASSLAASGRAFNTQYF.

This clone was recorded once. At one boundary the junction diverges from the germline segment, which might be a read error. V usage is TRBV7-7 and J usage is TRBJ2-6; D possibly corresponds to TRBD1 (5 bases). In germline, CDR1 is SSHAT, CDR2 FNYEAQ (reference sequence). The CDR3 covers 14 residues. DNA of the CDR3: TGTGCTAGCAGCTTAGACAGTGGGGCCAACGTCCTGACTTTC. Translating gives CASSLDSGANVLTF.

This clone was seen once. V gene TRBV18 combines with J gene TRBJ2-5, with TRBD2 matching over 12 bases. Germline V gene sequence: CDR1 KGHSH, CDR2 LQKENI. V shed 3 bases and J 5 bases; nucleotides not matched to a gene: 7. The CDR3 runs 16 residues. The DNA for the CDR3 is TGTGCCAGCTCACCGCTAGCGGGGGGGCTCGCGGAGACCCAGTACTTC. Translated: CASSPLAGGLAETQYF.